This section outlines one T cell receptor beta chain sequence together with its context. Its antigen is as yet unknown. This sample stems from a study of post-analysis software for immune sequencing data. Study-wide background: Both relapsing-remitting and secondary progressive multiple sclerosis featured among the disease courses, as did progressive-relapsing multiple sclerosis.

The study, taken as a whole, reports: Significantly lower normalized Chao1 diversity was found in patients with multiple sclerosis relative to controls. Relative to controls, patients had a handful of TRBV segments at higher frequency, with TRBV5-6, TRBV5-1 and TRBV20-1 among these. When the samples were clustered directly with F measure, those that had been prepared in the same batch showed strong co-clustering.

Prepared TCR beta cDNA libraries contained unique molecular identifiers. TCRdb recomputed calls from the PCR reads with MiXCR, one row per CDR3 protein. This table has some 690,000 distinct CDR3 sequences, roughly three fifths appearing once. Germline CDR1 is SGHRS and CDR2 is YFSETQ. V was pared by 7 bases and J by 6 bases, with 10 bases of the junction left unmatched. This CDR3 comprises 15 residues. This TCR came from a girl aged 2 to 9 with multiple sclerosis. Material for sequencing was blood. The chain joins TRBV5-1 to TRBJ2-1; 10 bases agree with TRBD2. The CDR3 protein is CASRAGTSVGNEQFF. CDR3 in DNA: TGCGCCAGCCGGGCCGGGACTAGCGTGGGCAATGAGCAGTTCTTC.